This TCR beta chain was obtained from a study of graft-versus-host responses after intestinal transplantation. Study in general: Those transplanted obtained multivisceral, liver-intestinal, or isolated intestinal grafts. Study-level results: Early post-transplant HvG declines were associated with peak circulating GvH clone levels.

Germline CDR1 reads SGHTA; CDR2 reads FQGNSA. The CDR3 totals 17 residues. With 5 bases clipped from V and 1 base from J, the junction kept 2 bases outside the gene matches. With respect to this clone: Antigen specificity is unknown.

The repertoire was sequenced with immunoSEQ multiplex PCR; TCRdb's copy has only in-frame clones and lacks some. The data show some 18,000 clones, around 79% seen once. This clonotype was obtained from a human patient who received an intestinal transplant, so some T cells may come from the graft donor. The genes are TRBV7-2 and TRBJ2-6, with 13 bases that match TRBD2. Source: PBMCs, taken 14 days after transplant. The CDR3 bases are TGTGCCAGCAGCCCGGGACTAGCGGGATCTGGGGCCAACGTCCTGACTTTC. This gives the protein CASSPGLAGSGANVLTF. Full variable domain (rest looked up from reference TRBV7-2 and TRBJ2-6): GAGVSQSPSNKVTEKGKDVELRCDPISGHTALYWYRQSLGQGLEFLIYFQGNSAPDKSGLPSDRFSAERTGGSVSTLTIQRTQQEDSAVYLCASSPGLAGSGANVLTFGAGSRLTVL.